This TCR beta chain was captured by sequencing in a study of identical twins. Study conclusions and caveats: Cross-sectional statistics, not tracking of the same donors, supported the conclusions.

Each CDR3 protein is one row after TCRdb ran MiXCR on the 5' RACE reads. The sample yields approximately 600,000 distinct CDR3 sequences, 7.1% seen once. In its sample, this clonotype was seen a few times. The antigen is undetermined. The same data also contributed to another study, on yellow fever vaccine responses in identical twins.

The source is a young woman in good health. The source material was PBMCs.

The CDR3 loop reads CASSWAGGLSNQPQHF. The CDR3 bases are TGTGCCAGCAGTTGGGCCGGGGGTCTGAGCAATCAGCCCCAGCATTTT. V is TRBV12-3 or TRBV12-4 and J is TRBJ1-5; D might be TRBD1 (5 bases). The germline V and J ends were trimmed by 4 bases and 1 base, with 14 bases remaining between them. This CDR3 region has 16 residues.